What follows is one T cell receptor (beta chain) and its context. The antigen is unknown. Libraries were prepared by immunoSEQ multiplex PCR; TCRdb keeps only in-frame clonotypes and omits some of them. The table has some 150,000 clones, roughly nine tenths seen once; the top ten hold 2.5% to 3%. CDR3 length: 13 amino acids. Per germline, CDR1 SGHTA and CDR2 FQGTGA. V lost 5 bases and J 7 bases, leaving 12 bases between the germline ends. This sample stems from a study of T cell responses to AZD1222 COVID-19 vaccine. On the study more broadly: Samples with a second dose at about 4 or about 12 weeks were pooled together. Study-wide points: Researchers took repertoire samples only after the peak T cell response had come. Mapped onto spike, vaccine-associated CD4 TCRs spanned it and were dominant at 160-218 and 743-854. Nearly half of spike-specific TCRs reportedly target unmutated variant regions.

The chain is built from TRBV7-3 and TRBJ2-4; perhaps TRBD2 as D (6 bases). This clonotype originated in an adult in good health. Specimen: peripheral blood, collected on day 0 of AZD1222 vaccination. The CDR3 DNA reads TGTGCCAGCAGCCTCGGGCGGGACAACATTCAGTACTTC. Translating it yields CASSLGRDNIQYF.